A selection of T cell receptor beta chains follows, all from one sample in a study of cytomegalovirus exposure and HLA in healthy donors. Some clones are missing from TCRdb's copy, which holds only in-frame ones; the method was immunoSEQ multiplex PCR. Seen in this sample are about 34,000 clones; the ten most common clones hold 1.5% to 2%. Sequenced: PBMCs. The source is a woman in her forties in good health and CMV-seropositive. The CDR3 runs from the conserved cysteine through the conserved F or W. A D gene is named only where the DNA matches it firmly. Clone size is given for some rows only: seen once, a few or many times, or a class if the clone is expanded.

.	TRBV11-3	.	TRBJ2-1	TGTGCCAGCAGCTTCTCCGGGGGTGGGGGTGAGCAGTTCTTC	CASSFSGGGGEQFF
.	TRBV5-4	TRBD2	TRBJ2-7	TGTGCCAGCAGCCGACCGGGACTAGCTTCCGAGCAGTACTTC	CASSRPGLASEQYF
.	TRBV29-1	TRBD1	TRBJ1-2	TGCAGCGTTGTTTCGTCAGGGGGTTATGGCTACACCTTC	CSVVSSGGYGYTF
.	TRBV10-3	.	TRBJ2-7	TGTGCCATCAGCAAACAGGACTACGAGCAGTACTTC	CAISKQDYEQYF
.	TRBV12-5	.	TRBJ2-7	TGTGCTAGTACCCCAAGGACAGCCAAGGGCTACGAGCAGTACTTC	CASTPRTAKGYEQYF
.	TRBV9	.	TRBJ1-1	TGTGCCAGCGGCCCTTACACGGGGAACACTGAAGCTTTCTTT	CASGPYTGNTEAFF
.	TRBV4-3	TRBD1	TRBJ2-1	TGCGCCAGCAGCCAAGGGGCTTTTGACAGGGGGGAGCAGTTCTTC	CASSQGAFDRGEQFF
.	TRBV30	TRBD2	TRBJ2-1	TGTGCCTGGAGTGTACGACTAGCGGGATGGAATGAGCAGTTCTTC	CAWSVRLAGWNEQFF
.	TRBV2	.	TRBJ1-2	TGTGCCAGCCGGGTAAACTATGGCTACACCTTC	CASRVNYGYTF
.	TRBV29-1	TRBD2	TRBJ2-3	TGCAGCGTTGGATTAGCGGGAGGGCCAAGAGATACGCAGTATTTT	CSVGLAGGPRDTQYF
.	TRBV14	TRBD2	TRBJ2-1	TGTGCCAGCAGCCAAGTACAGCTAGCGGCTCGGTTCTTC	CASSQVQLAARFF
.	TRBV6-5	TRBD1	TRBJ2-7	TGTGCCAGCAGCACAGGGGGCGAGGGCGAGCAGTACTTC	CASSTGGEGEQYF
.	TRBV4-1	.	TRBJ1-3	TGCGCCAGCAGCTCACAAGCTGGGCAAAACACCATATATTTT	CASSSQAGQNTIYF
.	TRBV4-3	TRBD2	TRBJ2-2	TGCGCCAGCAGCCCCACCCAGGGACTAGCGGGAGTAGCCGGGGAGCTGTTTTTT	CASSPTQGLAGVAGELFF
.	TRBV10-1	.	TRBJ2-1	TGCGCCAGCACCGCGTCTAGTTGCTATGAGCAGTTCTTC	CASTASSCYEQFF
.	TRBV2	TRBD1	TRBJ1-5	TGTGCCAGCAGAGGGACAGGGCAATCATATCCCCAGCATTTT	CASRGTGQSYPQHF
.	TRBV6-1	.	TRBJ2-7	TGTGCCAGCAGTGAAATCAGAGGCAGCTACGAGCAGTACTTC	CASSEIRGSYEQYF
.	TRBV4-1	.	TRBJ1-3	TGCGCCAGCAGCCAGATAGGGCTCACAGGGTCTGGAAACACCATATATTTT	CASSQIGLTGSGNTIYF
.	TRBV29-1	TRBD1	TRBJ2-7	TGCAGCGTTGCGGGGGGACAGGGCTCAAGCTACGAGCAGTACTTC	CSVAGGQGSSYEQYF
.	TRBV15	TRBD1	TRBJ2-7	TGTGCCACCAGCAGAAGCCCAGGGGGCGAGCAGTACTTC	CATSRSPGGEQYF
.	TRBV6-4	.	TRBJ2-6	TGTGCCAGCAGAACAGACTCTGGGGCCAACGTCCTGACTTTC	CASRTDSGANVLTF
.	TRBV27	.	TRBJ2-5	TGTGCCAGCAGTTTCTGGCCTCCCCAGCGGGAGACCCAGTACTTC	CASSFWPPQRETQYF
.	TRBV2	TRBD2	TRBJ2-7	TGTGCCAGCAGTGAATGGGGGGGCTACGAGCAGTACTTC	CASSEWGGYEQYF
medium-sized	TRBV7-9	TRBD1	TRBJ1-1	TGTGCCAGCAGCCGACAGGGGGCTTTAATCTCTGAAGCTTTCTTT	CASSRQGALISEAFF
.	TRBV30	TRBD1	TRBJ2-5	TGTGCCTCGAACAGGGGGCTAGAGACCCAGTACTTC	CASNRGLETQYF
.	TRBV7-2	TRBD1	TRBJ2-4	TGTGCCAGCAGTAAACAGGGGTTTTCGAACATTCAGTACTTC	CASSKQGFSNIQYF
.	TRBV9	.	TRBJ1-6	TGTGCCAGCAGCGTAGTAGCCTCGGACGGGGAGCCCGAGAGGTGGGATTCACCCCTCCACTTT	CASSVVASDGEPERWDSPLHF
.	TRBV10-3	.	TRBJ2-2	TGTGCCATCAGTGAGTCGATCGTTACGGGGAGCCCCGGGGAGCTGTTTTTT	CAISESIVTGSPGELFF
.	TRBV10-2	.	TRBJ2-2	TGCGCCAGCAGTGAAGTCAGGGGCACCACCGGGGAGCTGTTTTTT	CASSEVRGTTGELFF
.	TRBV19	.	TRBJ1-1	TGTGCCAGCGGACCGGGACTGCTGAACACTGAAGCTTTCTTT	CASGPGLLNTEAFF
.	TRBV5-1	TRBD2	TRBJ2-1	TGCGCCAGCAGCTACGCGGGGACTAGCGGGGGGCGCGATTCCTACAATGAGCAGTTCTTC	CASSYAGTSGGRDSYNEQFF
.	TRBV19	TRBD1	TRBJ2-7	TGTGCCAGTAGTTTCACAGGGGGCTCCTACGAGCAGTACTTC	CASSFTGGSYEQYF
.	TRBV6-1	.	TRBJ1-5	TGTGCCAGCACTAGCAGCAATCAGCCCCAGCATTTT	CASTSSNQPQHF
.	TRBV6-4	.	TRBJ2-1	TGTGCCAGCAGTGCCAGCGGGTTAGGGTATGAGCAGTTCTTC	CASSASGLGYEQFF
.	TRBV2	.	TRBJ1-5	TGTGCCAGCACGGACGGAGGGTATCAGCCCCAGCATTTT	CASTDGGYQPQHF
.	TRBV27	.	TRBJ1-6	TGTGCCAGCAGTTTATCGGCGGGCCGAAATTCACCCCTCCACTTT	CASSLSAGRNSPLHF
.	TRBV6-4	TRBD2	TRBJ2-1	TGTGCCAGCAGTGAGGTAGCGGGAGGCTATAATGAGCAGTTCTTC	CASSEVAGGYNEQFF
.	TRBV7-2	.	TRBJ2-2	TGTGCCAGCAGCTCAATAGACAGGACGAACACCGGGGAGCTGTTTTTT	CASSSIDRTNTGELFF
.	TRBV18	.	TRBJ1-3	TGTGCCAGCTCAGAGAGCTCTGGAAACACCATATATTTT	CASSESSGNTIYF
.	TRBV7-3	.	TRBJ1-1	TGTGCCAGCAGCCCTCAGGTGAACACTGAAGCTTTCTTT	CASSPQVNTEAFF
.	TRBV2	TRBD2	TRBJ2-3	TGTGCCAGCAGTGGAGGGCGGGGACTAGCGGGATTCACAGATACGCAGTATTTT	CASSGGRGLAGFTDTQYF
.	TRBV5-1	.	TRBJ2-7	TGCGCCAGCACGGATACAGGATCTACCTACGAGCAGTACTTC	CASTDTGSTYEQYF
.	TRBV11-3	.	TRBJ2-6	TGTGCCAGCAGCTTAGGAGGCTCTGGGGCCAACGTCCTGACTTTC	CASSLGGSGANVLTF
.	TRBV30	TRBD1	TRBJ1-5	TGTGCCTGGAGTGTACGGGTCGGGACAGGGGGTCAGCCCCAGCATTTT	CAWSVRVGTGGQPQHF
.	TRBV28	TRBD2	TRBJ2-3	TGTGCCAGCAGAACCGGACTAGCGGGAGAGTCAGATACGCAGTATTTT	CASRTGLAGESDTQYF
.	TRBV30	TRBD2	TRBJ2-1	TGTGCCTGGAGTGGCACCTCGCTAGCGGGAGGGATGTACAATGAGCAGTTCTTC	CAWSGTSLAGGMYNEQFF
.	TRBV4-1	.	TRBJ1-3	TGCGCCAGCAGCCAAGAAGGAGGGTTTGGAAACACCATATATTTT	CASSQEGGFGNTIYF
.	TRBV19	TRBD2	TRBJ2-1	TGTGCCAGTAAGGCTAGCGGGAGGGCTAACTCCTACAATGAGCAGTTCTTC	CASKASGRANSYNEQFF
.	TRBV5-1	TRBD1	TRBJ1-2	TGCGCCAGCAGCTTGGAGTGGAGGGACAGGCTAAACTATGGCTACACCTTC	CASSLEWRDRLNYGYTF
.	TRBV5-1	TRBD2	TRBJ2-3	TGCGCCAGCAGCTTGGACGCTAGCGGGGGCACAGATACGCAGTATTTT	CASSLDASGGTDTQYF
.	TRBV28	.	TRBJ2-7	TGTGCCAGCAGTTTCCGCGTTATGAGCTCCTACGAGCAGTACTTC	CASSFRVMSSYEQYF
.	TRBV5-1	TRBD1	TRBJ1-2	TGCGCCAGCAGCAGCGGACAGGGTCGAGATGGCTACACCTTC	CASSSGQGRDGYTF
.	TRBV9	.	TRBJ2-7	TGTGCCAGCAGCGTAGTGGGACTCAAGGTTTACGAGCAGTACTTC	CASSVVGLKVYEQYF
.	TRBV28	TRBD1	TRBJ2-4	TGTGCCAGCAGTTCTTCAGGGGGCAAAAACATTCAGTACTTC	CASSSSGGKNIQYF
.	TRBV18	.	TRBJ2-7	TGTGCCAGCTCACCGGAGGGGGCCGCCTACGAGCAGTACTTC	CASSPEGAAYEQYF
.	TRBV19	TRBD2	TRBJ2-7	TGTGCCAGTAGTATCGGGAGCGGGGCGACCTACGAGCAGTACTTC	CASSIGSGATYEQYF
.	TRBV19	TRBD2	TRBJ2-1	TGTGCCAGTAAGTTAGCGGGAGTACGGGCGGAGCAGTTCTTC	CASKLAGVRAEQFF